This T cell receptor beta chain was identified during a study of radiotherapy plus CTLA-4 blockade in lung cancer. Profiled with immunoSEQ multiplex PCR; TCRdb holds only in-frame clones, not every one. This table has about 45,000 clones, roughly two thirds appearing once. Germline V gene data show CDR1 as KGHSH and CDR2 as LQKENI. Trimming cost V 0 bases and J 5 bases, with 10 bases left between them. This CDR3 is 15 amino acids long. The chain combines TRBV18 with TRBJ1-4, with no clear D. The material sequenced was peripheral blood, taken from a patient treated with radiotherapy plus ipilimumab. The sequence was obtained from a human donor with non-small cell lung cancer who had a complete response to radiotherapy plus ipilimumab. CDR3 amino acids: CASSPPPWLNEKLFF. DNA of the CDR3: TGTGCCAGCTCACCACCCCCTTGGCTGAATGAAAAACTGTTTTTT.